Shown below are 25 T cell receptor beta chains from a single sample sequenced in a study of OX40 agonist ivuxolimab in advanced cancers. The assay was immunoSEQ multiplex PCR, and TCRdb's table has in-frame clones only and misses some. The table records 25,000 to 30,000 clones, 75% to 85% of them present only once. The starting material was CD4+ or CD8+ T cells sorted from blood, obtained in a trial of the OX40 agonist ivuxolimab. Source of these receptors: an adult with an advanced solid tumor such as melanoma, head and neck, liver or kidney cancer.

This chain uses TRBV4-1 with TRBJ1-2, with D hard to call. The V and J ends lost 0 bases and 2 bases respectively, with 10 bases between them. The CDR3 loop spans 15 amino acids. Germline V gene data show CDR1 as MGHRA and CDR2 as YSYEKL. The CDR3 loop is CASSQEGKANYGYTF. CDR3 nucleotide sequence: TGCGCCAGCAGCCAAGAGGGTAAAGCCAACTATGGCTACACCTTC.

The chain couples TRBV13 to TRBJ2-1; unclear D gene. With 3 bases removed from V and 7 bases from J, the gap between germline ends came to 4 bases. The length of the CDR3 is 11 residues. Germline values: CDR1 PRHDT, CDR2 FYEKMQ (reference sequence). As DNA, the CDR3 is TGTGCCAGCAGCTTCGGAAATGAGCAGTTCTTC. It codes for CASSFGNEQFF.

The CDR3 nucleotides read TGCAGCGTCCATCTAGCGGGAGATGCAGATACGCAGTATTTT. Translated, it gives CSVHLAGDADTQYF. This sequence joins TRBV29-1 and TRBJ2-3; 10 bases match TRBD2. Trimming took 6 bases from V and 4 from J; bases not matched to a gene: 7. This CDR3 is built from 14 residues. Germline lookup yields CDR1 SQVTM and CDR2 ANQGSEA.

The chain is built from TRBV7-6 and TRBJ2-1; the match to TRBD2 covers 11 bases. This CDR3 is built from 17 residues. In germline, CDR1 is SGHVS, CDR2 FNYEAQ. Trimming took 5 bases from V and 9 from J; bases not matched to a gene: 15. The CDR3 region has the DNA TGTGCCAGCAGCCCCAGGTTAACTAGCGGGAGTTCTGGTGAGCAGTTCTTC. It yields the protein CASSPRLTSGSSGEQFF.

The CDR3 loop is CASSQEIGTGGYEQYF. As DNA, the CDR3 is TGTGCCAGCAGCCAAGAGATCGGGACAGGGGGCTACGAGCAGTACTTC. V usage is TRBV4-2 and J usage is TRBJ2-7; 11 nucleotides match TRBD1. The CDR3 is 16 residues long. CDR1 is LGHNA and CDR2 is YNFKEQ in the germline V gene. Trimming took 0 bases from V and 3 from J; bases not matched to a gene: 4.

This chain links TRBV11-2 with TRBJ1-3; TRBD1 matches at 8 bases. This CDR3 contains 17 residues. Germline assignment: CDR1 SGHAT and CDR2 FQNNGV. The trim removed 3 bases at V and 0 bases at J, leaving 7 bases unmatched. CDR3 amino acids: CASSFSRDRPSGNTIYF. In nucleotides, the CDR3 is TGTGCCAGCAGCTTTTCCAGGGACAGGCCCTCTGGAAACACCATATATTTT.

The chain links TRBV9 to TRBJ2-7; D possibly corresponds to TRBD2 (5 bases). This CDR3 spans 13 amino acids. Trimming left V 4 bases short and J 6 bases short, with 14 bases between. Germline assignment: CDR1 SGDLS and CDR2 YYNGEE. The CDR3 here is CASSPPGGGEQYF. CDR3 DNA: TGTGCCAGCAGCCCGCCCGGAGGTGGCGAGCAGTACTTC.

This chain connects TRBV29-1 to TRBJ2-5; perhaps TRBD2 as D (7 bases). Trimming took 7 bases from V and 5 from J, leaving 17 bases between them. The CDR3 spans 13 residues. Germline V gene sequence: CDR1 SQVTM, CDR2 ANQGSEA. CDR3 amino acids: CSGQGGGRETQYF. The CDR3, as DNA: TGCAGCGGTCAAGGGGGGGGACGGGAGACCCAGTACTTC.

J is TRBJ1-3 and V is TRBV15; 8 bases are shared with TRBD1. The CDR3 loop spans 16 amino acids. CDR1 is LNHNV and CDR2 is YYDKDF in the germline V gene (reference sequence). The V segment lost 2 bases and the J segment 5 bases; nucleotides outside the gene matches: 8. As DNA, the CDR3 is TGTGCCACCAGCAGAAGGACAGGGCTGGTGAGAAACACCATATATTTT. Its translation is CATSRRTGLVRNTIYF.

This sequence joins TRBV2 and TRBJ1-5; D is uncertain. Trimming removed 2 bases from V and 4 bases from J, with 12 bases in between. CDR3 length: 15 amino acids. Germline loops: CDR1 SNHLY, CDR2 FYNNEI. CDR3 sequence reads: CASSEIPMRNQPQHF. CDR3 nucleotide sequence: TGTGCCAGCAGTGAAATCCCAATGAGAAATCAGCCCCAGCATTTT.

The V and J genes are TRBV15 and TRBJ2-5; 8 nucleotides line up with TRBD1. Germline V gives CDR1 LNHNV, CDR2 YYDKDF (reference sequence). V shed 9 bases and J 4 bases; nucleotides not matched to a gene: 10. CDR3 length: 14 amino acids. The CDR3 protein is CATAYDRGGETQYF. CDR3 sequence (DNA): TGTGCCACTGCCTACGACAGGGGAGGAGAGACCCAGTACTTC.

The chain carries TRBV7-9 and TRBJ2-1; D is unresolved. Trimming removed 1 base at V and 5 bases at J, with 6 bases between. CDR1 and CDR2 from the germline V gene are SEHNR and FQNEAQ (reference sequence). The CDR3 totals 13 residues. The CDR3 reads CASSLGSHNEQFF. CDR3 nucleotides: TGTGCCAGCAGCTTAGGCTCGCACAATGAGCAGTTCTTC.

For the CDR3, the DNA is TGTGCCAGCAGCTTGCAGGGGGACAGGTTCTACGAGCAGTACTTC. Translated: CASSLQGDRFYEQYF. V and J are TRBV5-5 and TRBJ2-7, with TRBD1 matching over 8 bases. Per germline, CDR1 SGHKS and CDR2 YYEKEE (reference sequence). The CDR3 contains 15 residues. After removal of 1 base from V and 3 bases from J, the junction contained 6 bases not matched to a gene.

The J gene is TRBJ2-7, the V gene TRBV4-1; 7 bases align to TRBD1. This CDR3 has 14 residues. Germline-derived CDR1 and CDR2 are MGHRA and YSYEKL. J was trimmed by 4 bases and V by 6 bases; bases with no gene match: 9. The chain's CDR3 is CASSPGQSFYEQYF. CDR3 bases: TGCGCCAGCAGTCCGGGACAGTCCTTTTACGAGCAGTACTTC.

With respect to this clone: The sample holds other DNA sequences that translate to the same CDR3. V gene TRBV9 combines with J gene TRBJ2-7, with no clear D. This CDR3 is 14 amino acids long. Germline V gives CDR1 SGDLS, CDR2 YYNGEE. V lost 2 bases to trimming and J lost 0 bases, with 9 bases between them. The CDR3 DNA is TGTGCCAGCAGCGTCGGCAGTAACTCCTACGAGCAGTACTTC. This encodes CASSVGSNSYEQYF. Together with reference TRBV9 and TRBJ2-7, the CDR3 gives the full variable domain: DSGVTQTPKHLITATGQRVTLRCSPRSGDLSVYWYQQSLDQGLQFLIQYYNGEERAKGNILERFSAQQFPDLHSELNLSSLELGDSALYFCASSVGSNSYEQYFGPGTRLTVT.

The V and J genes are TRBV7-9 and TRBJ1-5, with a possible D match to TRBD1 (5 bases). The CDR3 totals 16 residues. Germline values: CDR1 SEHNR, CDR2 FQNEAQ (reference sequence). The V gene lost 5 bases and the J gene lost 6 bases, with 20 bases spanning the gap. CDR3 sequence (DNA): TGTGCCAGCAGCCTTAGGGACGACAAAGGGATTCAGCCCCAGCATTTT. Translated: CASSLRDDKGIQPQHF.

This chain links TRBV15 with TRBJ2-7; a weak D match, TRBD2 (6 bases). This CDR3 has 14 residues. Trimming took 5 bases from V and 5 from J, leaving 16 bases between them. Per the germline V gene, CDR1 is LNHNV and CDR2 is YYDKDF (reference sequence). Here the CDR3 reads CATSGRGAGHEQYF. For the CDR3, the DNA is TGTGCCACCAGCGGTCGCGGGGCCGGGCACGAGCAGTACTTC.

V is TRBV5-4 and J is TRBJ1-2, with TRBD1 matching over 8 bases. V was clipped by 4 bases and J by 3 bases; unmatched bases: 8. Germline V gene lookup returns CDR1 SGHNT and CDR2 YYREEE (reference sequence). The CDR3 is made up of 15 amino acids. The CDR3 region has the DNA TGTGCCAGCAGCGATGGCAGGGGGCTCCACTATGGCTACACCTTC. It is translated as CASSDGRGLHYGYTF.

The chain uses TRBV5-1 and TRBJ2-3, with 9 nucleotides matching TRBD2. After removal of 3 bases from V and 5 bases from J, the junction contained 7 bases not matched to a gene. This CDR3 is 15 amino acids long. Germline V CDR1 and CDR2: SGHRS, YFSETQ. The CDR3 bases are TGCGCCAGCAGCTCTCGCGGGAGGGCCCTAGATACGCAGTATTTT. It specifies CASSSRGRALDTQYF.

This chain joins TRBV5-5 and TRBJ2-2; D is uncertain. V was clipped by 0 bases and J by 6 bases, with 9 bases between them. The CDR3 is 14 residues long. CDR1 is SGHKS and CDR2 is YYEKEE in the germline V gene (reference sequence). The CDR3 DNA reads TGTGCCAGCAGCTTGGGACCTGACCCCGGGGAGCTGTTTTTT. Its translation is CASSLGPDPGELFF.

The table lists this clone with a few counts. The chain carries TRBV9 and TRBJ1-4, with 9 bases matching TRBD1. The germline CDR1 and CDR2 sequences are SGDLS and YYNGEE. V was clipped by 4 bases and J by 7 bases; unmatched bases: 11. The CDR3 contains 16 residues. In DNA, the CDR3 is TGTGCCAGCAGCCCTAGGGGGGGACAGGGTATTGAAAAACTGTTTTTT. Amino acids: CASSPRGGQGIEKLFF.

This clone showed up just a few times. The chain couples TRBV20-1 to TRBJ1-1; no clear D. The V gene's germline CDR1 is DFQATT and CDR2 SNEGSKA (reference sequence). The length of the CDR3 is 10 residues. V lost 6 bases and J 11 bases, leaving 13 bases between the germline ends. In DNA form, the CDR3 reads TGCAGTGCGGGCCGAATAGGTGCTTTCTTT. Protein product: CSAGRIGAFF.

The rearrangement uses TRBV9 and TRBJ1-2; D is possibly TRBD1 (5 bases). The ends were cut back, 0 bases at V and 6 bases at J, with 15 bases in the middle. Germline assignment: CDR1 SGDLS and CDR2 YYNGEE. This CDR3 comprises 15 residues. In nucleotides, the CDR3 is TGTGCCAGCAGCGTAGTTGAGGGGCCTCTCCATGGCTACACCTTC. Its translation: CASSVVEGPLHGYTF.

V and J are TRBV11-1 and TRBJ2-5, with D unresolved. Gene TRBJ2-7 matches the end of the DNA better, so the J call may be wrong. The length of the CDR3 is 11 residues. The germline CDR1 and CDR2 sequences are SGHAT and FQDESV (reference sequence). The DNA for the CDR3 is TGTGCCAGCGGGCCCTCCTACGAGCAGTACTTC. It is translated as CASGPSYEQYF.

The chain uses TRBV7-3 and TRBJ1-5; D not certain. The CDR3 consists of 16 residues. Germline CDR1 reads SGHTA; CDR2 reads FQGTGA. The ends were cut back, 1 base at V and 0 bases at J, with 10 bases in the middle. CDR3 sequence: CASSLISGISNQPQHF. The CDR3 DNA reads TGTGCCAGCAGCTTAATTTCCGGCATTAGCAATCAGCCCCAGCATTTT.